This T cell receptor (beta chain) stems from a study of human thymus T cells. Only in-frame clones appear in the TCRdb table, and some are missing; sequencing was by immunoSEQ multiplex PCR. The table shows more than 45,000 clones, with 94% occurring only once. CDR3 length: 14 residues. J lost 6 bases, V lost 0 bases, and 5 bases had no gene match. Germline-derived CDR1 and CDR2 are LNHDA and SQIVND (reference sequence). The rearrangement links TRBV19 to TRBJ2-7, with 7 positions matching TRBD2. This TCR derives from a boy younger than two with a congenital heart defect but otherwise immunologically healthy. Sequencing input: blood. In DNA, the CDR3 is TGTGCCAGTAGTATAGAAGCGGGAACCTTCGAGCAGTACTTC. Its translation: CASSIEAGTFEQYF.